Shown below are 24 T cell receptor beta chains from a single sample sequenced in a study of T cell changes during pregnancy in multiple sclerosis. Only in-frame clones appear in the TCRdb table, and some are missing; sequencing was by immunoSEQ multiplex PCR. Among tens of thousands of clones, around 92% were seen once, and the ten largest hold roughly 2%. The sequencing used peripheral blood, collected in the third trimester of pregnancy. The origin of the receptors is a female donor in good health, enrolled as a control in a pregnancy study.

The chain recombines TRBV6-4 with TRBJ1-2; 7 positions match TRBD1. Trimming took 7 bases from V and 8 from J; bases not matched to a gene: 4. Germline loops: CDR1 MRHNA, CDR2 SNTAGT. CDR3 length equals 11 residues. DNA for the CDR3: TGTGCCAGCAAGGTACAGGGGGGCTACACCTTC. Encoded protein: CASKVQGGYTF.

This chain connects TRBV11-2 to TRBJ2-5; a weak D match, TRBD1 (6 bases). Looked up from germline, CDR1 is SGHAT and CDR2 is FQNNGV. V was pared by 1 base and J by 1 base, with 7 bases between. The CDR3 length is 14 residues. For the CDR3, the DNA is TGTGCCAGCAGCTTAGGAGGGGGCCAAGAGACCCAGTACTTC. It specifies CASSLGGGQETQYF. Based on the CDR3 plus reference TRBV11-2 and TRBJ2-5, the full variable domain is EAGVAQSPRYKIIEKRQSVAFWCNPISGHATLYWYQQILGQGPKLLIQFQNNGVVDDSQLPKDRFSAERLKGVDSTLKIQPAKLEDSAVYLCASSLGGGQETQYFGPGTRLLVL.

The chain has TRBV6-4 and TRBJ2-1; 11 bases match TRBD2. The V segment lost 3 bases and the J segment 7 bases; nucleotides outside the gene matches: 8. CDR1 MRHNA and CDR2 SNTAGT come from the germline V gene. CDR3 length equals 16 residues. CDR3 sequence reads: CASSEYLAGGSNEQFF. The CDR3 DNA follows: TGTGCCAGCAGTGAATACTTAGCGGGAGGGAGTAATGAGCAGTTCTTC.

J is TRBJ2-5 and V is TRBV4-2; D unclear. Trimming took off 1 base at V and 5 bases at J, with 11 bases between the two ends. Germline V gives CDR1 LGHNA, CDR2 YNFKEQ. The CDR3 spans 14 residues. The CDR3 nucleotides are TGTGCCAGCAGCCAAGGCGGTCAGAGTGAGACCCAGTACTTC. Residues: CASSQGGQSETQYF.

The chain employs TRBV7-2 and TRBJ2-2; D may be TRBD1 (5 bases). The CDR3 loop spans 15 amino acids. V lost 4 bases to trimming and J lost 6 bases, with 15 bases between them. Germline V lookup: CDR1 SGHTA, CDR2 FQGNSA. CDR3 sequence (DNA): TGTGCCAGCAGCTCCCCTGGCAGGGTCCCCGGGGAGCTGTTTTTT. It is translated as CASSSPGRVPGELFF.

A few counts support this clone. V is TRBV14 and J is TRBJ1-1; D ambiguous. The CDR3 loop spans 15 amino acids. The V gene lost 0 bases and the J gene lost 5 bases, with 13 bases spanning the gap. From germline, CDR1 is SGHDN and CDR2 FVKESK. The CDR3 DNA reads TGTGCCAGCAGCCAAGATCGGCGGAGCCTGACTGAAGCTTTCTTT. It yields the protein CASSQDRRSLTEAFF.

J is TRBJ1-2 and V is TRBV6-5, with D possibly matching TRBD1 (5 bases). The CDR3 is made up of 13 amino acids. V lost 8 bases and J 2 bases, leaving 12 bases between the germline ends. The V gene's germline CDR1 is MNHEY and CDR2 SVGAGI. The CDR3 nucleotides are TGTGCCAGCCACAGTGGGGCGAACTATGGCTACACCTTC. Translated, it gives CASHSGANYGYTF.

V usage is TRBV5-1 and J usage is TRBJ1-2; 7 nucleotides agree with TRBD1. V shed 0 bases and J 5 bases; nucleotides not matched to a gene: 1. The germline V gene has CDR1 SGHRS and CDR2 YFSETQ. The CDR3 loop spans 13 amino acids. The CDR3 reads CASSLEGQYGYTF. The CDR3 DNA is TGCGCCAGCAGCTTGGAGGGACAGTATGGCTACACCTTC.

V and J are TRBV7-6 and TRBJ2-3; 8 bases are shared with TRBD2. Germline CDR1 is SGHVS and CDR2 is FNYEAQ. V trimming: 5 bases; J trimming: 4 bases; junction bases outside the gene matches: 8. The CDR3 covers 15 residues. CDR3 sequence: CASSPKREWSDTQYF. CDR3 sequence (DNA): TGTGCCAGCAGCCCCAAGCGGGAGTGGTCAGATACGCAGTATTTT.

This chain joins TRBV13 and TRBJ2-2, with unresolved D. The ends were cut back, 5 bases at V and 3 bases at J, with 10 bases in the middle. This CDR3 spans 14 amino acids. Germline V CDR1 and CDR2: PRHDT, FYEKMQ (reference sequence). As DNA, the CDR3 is TGTGCCAGCAGCGCTGACATGGACACCGGGGAGCTGTTTTTT. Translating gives CASSADMDTGELFF.

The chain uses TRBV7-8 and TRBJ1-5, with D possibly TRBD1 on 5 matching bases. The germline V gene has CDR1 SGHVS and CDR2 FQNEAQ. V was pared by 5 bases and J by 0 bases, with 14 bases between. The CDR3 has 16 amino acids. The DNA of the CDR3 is TGTGCCAGCAGCCCCCGACAGTTCTCTAGCAATCAGCCCCAGCATTTT. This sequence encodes CASSPRQFSSNQPQHF. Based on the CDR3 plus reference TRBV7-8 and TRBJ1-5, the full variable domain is GAGVSQSPRYKVAKRGQDVALRCDPISGHVSLFWYQQALGQGPEFLTYFQNEAQLDKSGLPSDRFFAERPEGSVSTLKIQRTQQEDSAVYLCASSPRQFSSNQPQHFGDGTRLSIL.

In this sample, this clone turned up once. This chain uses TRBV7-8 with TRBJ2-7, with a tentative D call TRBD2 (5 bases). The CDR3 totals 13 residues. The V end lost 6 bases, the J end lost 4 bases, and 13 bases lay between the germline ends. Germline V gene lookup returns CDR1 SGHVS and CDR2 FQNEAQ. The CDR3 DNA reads TGTGCCAGCAGTAGGGAACTAGTTTACGAGCAGTACTTC. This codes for CASSRELVYEQYF.

The CDR3 DNA is TGTGCCAGCAGCTCGGCGGGGGGTGAGCAGTTCTTC. Its protein product is CASSSAGGEQFF. J is TRBJ2-1 and V is TRBV5-4; 8 bases align to TRBD2. This CDR3 spans 12 amino acids. The trim removed 3 bases at V and 9 bases at J, leaving 2 bases unmatched. The germline V gene encodes CDR1 SGHNT and CDR2 YYREEE (reference sequence). Complete variable domain (other parts from reference TRBV5-4 and TRBJ2-1): ETGVTQSPTHLIKTRGQQVTLRCSSQSGHNTVSWYQQALGQGPQFIFQYYREEENGRGNFPPRFSGLQFPNYSSELNVNALELDDSALYLCASSSAGGEQFFGPGTRLTVL.

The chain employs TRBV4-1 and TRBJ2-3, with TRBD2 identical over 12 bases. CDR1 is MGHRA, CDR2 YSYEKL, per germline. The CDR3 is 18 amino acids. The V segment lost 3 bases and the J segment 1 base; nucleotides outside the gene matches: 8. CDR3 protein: CASSHLPTSGSGTDTQYF. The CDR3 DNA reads TGCGCCAGCAGCCACCTACCGACTAGCGGGAGTGGCACAGATACGCAGTATTTT.

In DNA, the CDR3 is TGCAGTGCTAGCAGGTTAGAGACCCAGTACTTC. It codes for CSASRLETQYF. This chain uses TRBV20-1 with TRBJ2-5; unclear D gene. V lost 3 bases, J lost 4 bases, and 6 bases lay in between. This CDR3 is 11 amino acids long. Germline loops: CDR1 DFQATT, CDR2 SNEGSKA (reference sequence).

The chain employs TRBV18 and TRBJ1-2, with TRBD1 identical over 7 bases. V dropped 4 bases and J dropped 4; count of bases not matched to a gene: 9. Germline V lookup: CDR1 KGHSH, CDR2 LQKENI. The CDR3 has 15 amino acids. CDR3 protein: CASSLPTGPSYGYTF. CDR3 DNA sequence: TGTGCCAGCTCACTCCCGACAGGGCCCAGCTATGGCTACACCTTC. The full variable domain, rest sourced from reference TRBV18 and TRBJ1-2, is NAGVMQNPRHLVRRRGQEARLRCSPMKGHSHVYWYRQLPEEGLKFMVYLQKENIIDESGMPKERFSAEFPKEGPSILRIQQVVRGDSAAYFCASSLPTGPSYGYTFGSGTRLTVV.

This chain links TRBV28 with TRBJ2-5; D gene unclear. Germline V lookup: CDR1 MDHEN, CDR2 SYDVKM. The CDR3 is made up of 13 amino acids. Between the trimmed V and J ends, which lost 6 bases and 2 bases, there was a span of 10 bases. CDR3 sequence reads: CASRKNGQETQYF. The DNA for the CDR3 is TGTGCCAGCAGAAAGAACGGGCAAGAGACCCAGTACTTC.

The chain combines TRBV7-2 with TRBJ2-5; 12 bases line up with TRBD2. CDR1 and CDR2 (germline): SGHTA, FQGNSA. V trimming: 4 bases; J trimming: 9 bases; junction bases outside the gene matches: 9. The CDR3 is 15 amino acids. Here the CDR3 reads CASSSPSGGAQAQYF. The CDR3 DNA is TGTGCCAGCAGCTCCCCTAGCGGGGGGGCGCAGGCCCAGTACTTC.

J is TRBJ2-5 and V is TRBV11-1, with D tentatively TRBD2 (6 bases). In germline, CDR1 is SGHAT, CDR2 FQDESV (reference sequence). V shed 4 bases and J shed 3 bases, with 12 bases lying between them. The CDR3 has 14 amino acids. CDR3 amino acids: CASSSAWTKETQYF. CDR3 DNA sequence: TGTGCCAGCAGCTCCGCCTGGACTAAAGAGACCCAGTACTTC.

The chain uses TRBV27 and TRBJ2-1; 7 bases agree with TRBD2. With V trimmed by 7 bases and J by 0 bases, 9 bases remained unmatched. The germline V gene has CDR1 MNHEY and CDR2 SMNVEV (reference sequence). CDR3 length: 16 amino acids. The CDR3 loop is CASMAGVISSYNEQFF. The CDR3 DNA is TGTGCCAGCATGGCGGGAGTAATATCCTCCTACAATGAGCAGTTCTTC.

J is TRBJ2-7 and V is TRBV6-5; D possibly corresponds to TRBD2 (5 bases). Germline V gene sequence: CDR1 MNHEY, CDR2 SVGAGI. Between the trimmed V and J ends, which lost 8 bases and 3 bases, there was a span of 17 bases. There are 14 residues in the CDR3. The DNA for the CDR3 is TGTGCCAGCGAAACGCACCGGGGTATCTACGAGCAGTACTTC. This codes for CASETHRGIYEQYF.

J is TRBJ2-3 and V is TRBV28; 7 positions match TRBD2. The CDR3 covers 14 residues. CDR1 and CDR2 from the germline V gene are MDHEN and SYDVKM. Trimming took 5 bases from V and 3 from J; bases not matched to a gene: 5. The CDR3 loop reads CASSPGTMTDTQYF. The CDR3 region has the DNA TGTGCCAGCAGTCCCGGGACTATGACAGATACGCAGTATTTT.

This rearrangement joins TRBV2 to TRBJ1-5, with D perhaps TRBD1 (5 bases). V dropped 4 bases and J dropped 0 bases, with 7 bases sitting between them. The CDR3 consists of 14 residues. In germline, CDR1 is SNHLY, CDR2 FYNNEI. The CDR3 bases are TGTGCCAGCAGTGCGGGGGATAGCAATCAGCCCCAGCATTTT. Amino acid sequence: CASSAGDSNQPQHF.

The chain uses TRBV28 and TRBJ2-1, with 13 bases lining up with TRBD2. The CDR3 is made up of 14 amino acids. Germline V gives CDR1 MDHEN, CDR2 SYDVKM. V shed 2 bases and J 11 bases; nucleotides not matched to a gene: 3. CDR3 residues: CASSLGLAGVKQFF. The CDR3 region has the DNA TGTGCCAGCAGTTTAGGACTAGCGGGAGTCAAGCAGTTCTTC.